Listed below are T cell receptor beta chains from one sample, sequenced in a study of T cell changes during pregnancy in multiple sclerosis. The data were produced by immunoSEQ multiplex PCR, yet TCRdb's version contains in-frame clones alone and is incomplete. The repertoire holds 70,000 or so clones, with about nine tenths as singletons. The input for sequencing was CD4+ T cells from peripheral blood mononuclear cells, taken after pregnancy. The source is a female donor with multiple sclerosis, enrolled in a pregnancy study. CDR3s include the opening cysteine and the closing phenylalanine or tryptophan. The D gene is left open where the match is weak. Clone size is given for some rows only: seen once, a few or many times, or a class if the clone is expanded.

abundance,v_gene,d_gene,j_gene,CDR3nt,CDR3aa
.,TRBV6-6,.,TRBJ1-4,TGTGCCAGCAGTACCCTAGGTGCGGGGGTTCTGTTTTTT,CASSTLGAGVLFF
.,TRBV19,TRBD2,TRBJ2-5,TGTGCCAGTAGAAATGGACTAGGCGGTGGGGAGACCCAGTACTTC,CASRNGLGGGETQYF
.,TRBV15,TRBD2,TRBJ2-5,TGTGCCACCAGAGACCCATCTAGCGGGAGGGAGACCCAGTACTTC,CATRDPSSGRETQYF
.,TRBV30,.,TRBJ2-2,TGTGCCTGGAGTGTATCGGCCAGGGTTAACACCGGGGAGCTGTTTTTT,CAWSVSARVNTGELFF
.,TRBV2,.,TRBJ2-7,TGTGCCAGCACCAGGGATTCCACCTACGAGCAGTACTTC,CASTRDSTYEQYF
once,TRBV7-7,TRBD1,TRBJ2-5,TGTGCCAGCAGCGAGGGACAGGGGAGGGAAGAGACCCAGTACTTC,CASSEGQGREETQYF
.,TRBV7-6,.,TRBJ2-1,TGTGCCAGCAGCCGACGCAGGATCGATGAGCAGTTCTTC,CASSRRRIDEQFF
.,TRBV18,.,TRBJ1-4,TGTGCCAGCTCCCGAGGAGGGCATGATAATGAAAAACTGTTTTTT,CASSRGGHDNEKLFF
.,TRBV7-6,.,TRBJ1-1,TGTGCCAGCAGCCCACACCTCTACACTGAAGCTTTCTTT,CASSPHLYTEAFF
.,TRBV5-1,TRBD2,TRBJ2-7,TGCGCCAGCAGCTTGCCGGGGGTGACTAGCGGGGCCTACGAGCAGTACTTC,CASSLPGVTSGAYEQYF
.,TRBV29-1,TRBD1,TRBJ2-7,TGCAGCGCTAGGGACAGCGCAACCTACGAGCAGTACTTC,CSARDSATYEQYF
.,TRBV27,TRBD1,TRBJ2-7,TGTGCCAGCAGTTGGGACAGGGAACACGAGCAGTACTTC,CASSWDREHEQYF
.,TRBV5-4,TRBD2,TRBJ2-2,TGTGCCAGCAGCGCTGGACTAGCGGGAGCCACCGGGGAGCTGTTTTTT,CASSAGLAGATGELFF
.,TRBV7-9,TRBD2,TRBJ2-1,TGTGCCAGCAGCTTAAGGGCGCTGGCGGGAGGGCATTCCAATGAGCAGTTCTTC,CASSLRALAGGHSNEQFF
.,TRBV6-1,TRBD1,TRBJ1-4,TGTGCCAGCAGTCCTCCGACAGGGGGCAATGAAAAACTGTTTTTT,CASSPPTGGNEKLFF
.,TRBV19,TRBD2,TRBJ2-7,TGTGCCAGTAGTATGCGGGAGGCCTCCTACGAGCAGTACTTC,CASSMREASYEQYF
.,TRBV18,.,TRBJ1-2,TGTGCCAGCTCACCACCAGGGGGATCGTATGGCTACACCTTC,CASSPPGGSYGYTF
.,TRBV19,.,TRBJ1-5,TGTGCCAGTAGTACCCGACAGAACAATCAGCCCCAGCATTTT,CASSTRQNNQPQHF
.,TRBV25-1,.,TRBJ2-3,TGTGCCAGCAGTGCAAGAGGCGGGAAGCTCGAATCAGATACGCAGTATTTT,CASSARGGKLESDTQYF
once,TRBV5-1,.,TRBJ1-1,TGCGCCAGCAGCCGGGACTTCGACGAATACACTGAAGCTTTCTTT,CASSRDFDEYTEAFF
.,TRBV25-1,TRBD1,TRBJ2-7,TGTGCCAGCAGTGTCCCGGACAGGCCAGCCTACGAGCAGTACTTC,CASSVPDRPAYEQYF